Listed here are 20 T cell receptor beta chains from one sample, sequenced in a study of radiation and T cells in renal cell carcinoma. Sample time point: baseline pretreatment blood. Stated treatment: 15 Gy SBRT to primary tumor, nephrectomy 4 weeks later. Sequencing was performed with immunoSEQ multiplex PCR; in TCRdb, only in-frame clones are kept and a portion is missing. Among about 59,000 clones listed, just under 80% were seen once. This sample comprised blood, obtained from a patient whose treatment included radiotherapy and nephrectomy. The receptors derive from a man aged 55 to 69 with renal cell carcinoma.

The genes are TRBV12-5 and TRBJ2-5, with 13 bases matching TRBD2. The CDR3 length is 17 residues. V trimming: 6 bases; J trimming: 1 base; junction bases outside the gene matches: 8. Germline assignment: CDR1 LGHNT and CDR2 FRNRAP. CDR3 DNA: TGTGCTAGTGGCCGAGGGACTAGCGGGGAATTCCAAGAGACCCAGTACTTC. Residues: CASGRGTSGEFQETQYF.

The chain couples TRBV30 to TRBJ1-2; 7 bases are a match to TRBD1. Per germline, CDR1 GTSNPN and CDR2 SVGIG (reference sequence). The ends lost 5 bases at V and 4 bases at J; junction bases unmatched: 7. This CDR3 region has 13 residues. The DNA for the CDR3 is TGTGCCTGGGATTCCGGGACAGCCTATGGCTACACCTTC. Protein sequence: CAWDSGTAYGYTF.

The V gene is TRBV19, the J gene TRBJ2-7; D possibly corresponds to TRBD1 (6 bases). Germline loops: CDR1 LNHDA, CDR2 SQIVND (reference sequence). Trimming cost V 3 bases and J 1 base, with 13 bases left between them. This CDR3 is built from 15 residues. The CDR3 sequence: CASSIVDSFSYEQYF. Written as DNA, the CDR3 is TGTGCCAGTAGTATTGTGGACAGCTTTTCCTACGAGCAGTACTTC.

CDR3 nucleotide sequence: TGTGCCAGCGTAACCGGGGGAGTCGCTCAGCCCCAGCATTTT. It codes for CASVTGGVAQPQHF. J is TRBJ1-5 and V is TRBV6-6; the D gene is possibly TRBD1 (5 bases). The CDR3 is made up of 14 amino acids. The ends were cut back, 8 bases at V and 6 bases at J, with 17 bases in the middle. Germline lookup yields CDR1 MNHNY and CDR2 SVGAGI (reference sequence).

The CDR3 region is CASRDLPDYGYTF. CDR3 nucleotide sequence: TGCGCCAGCAGGGACCTCCCCGACTATGGCTACACCTTC. J is TRBJ1-2 and V is TRBV10-2; D is unresolved. V gave up 6 bases and J gave up 3 bases, with 11 bases separating them. Germline V gene data show CDR1 as WSHSY and CDR2 as SAAADI. The CDR3 spans 13 residues.

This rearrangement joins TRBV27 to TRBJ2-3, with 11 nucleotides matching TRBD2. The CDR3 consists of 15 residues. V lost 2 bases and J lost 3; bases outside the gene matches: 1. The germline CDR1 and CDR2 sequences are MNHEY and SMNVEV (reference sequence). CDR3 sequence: CASSLVAGGTDTQYF. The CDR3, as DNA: TGTGCCAGCAGTTTAGTAGCGGGGGGGACAGATACGCAGTATTTT.

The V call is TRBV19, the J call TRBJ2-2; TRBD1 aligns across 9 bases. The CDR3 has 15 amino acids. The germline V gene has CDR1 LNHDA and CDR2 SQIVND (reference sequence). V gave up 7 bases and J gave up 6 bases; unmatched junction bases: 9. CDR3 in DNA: TGTGCCAGTACTCTAGGGACAGGGTCTGCCGGGGAGCTGTTTTTT. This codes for CASTLGTGSAGELFF.

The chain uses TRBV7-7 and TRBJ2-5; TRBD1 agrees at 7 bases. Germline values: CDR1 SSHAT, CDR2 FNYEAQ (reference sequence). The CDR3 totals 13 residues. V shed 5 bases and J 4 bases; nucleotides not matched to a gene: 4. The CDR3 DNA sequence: TGTGCCAGCAGCCGACAGGGAAGAGAGACCCAGTACTTC. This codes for CASSRQGRETQYF.

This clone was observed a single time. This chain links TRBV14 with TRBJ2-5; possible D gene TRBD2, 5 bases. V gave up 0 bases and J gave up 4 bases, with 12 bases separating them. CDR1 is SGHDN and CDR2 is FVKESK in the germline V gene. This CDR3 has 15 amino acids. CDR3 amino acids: CASSQDEGPGETQYF. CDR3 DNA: TGTGCCAGCAGCCAAGACGAGGGTCCGGGAGAGACCCAGTACTTC.

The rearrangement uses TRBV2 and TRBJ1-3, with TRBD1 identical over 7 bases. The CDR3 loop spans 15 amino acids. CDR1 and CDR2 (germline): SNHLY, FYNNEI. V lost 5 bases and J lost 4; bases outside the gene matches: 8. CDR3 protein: CASSSLPGQGNTIYF. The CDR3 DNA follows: TGTGCCAGCAGTTCCCTGCCGGGACAGGGAAACACCATATATTTT.

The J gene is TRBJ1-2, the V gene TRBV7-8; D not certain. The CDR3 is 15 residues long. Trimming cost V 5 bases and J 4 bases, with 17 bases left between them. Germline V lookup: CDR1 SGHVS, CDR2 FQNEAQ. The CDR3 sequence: CASSPIRGTFYGYTF. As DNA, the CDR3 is TGTGCCAGCAGCCCTATCCGAGGCACCTTCTATGGCTACACCTTC.

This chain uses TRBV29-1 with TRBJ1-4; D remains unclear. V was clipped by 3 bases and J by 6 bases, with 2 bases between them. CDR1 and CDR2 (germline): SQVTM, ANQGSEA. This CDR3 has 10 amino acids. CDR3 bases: TGCAGCGTTGAGGATGAAAAACTGTTTTTT. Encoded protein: CSVEDEKLFF.

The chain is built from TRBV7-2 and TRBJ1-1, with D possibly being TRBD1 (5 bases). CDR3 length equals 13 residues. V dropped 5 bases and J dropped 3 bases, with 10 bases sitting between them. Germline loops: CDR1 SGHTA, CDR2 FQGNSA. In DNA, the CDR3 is TGTGCCAGCAGCGTGGGGCAAGACACTGAAGCTTTCTTT. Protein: CASSVGQDTEAFF.

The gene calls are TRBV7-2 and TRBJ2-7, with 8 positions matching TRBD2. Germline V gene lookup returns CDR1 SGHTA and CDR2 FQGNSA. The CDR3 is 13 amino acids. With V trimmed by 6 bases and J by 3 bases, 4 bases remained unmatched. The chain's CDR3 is CASRRGGGYEQYF. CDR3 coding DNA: TGTGCCAGCAGACGGGGGGGCGGCTACGAGCAGTACTTC.

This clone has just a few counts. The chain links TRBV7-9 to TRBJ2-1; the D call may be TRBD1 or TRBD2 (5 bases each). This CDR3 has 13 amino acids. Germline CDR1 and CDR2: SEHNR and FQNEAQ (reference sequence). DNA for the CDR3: TGTGCGTCGAACCTCCGGGGCCCCAATGAGCAGTTCTTC. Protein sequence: CASNLRGPNEQFF.

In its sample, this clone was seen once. The CDR3 region has the DNA TGTGCCAGCAGCTTAGGACAGGGGTACAATGAGCAGTTCTTC. It encodes CASSLGQGYNEQFF. The chain couples TRBV7-8 to TRBJ2-1; 8 nucleotides match TRBD1. Germline CDR1 reads SGHVS; CDR2 reads FQNEAQ. The CDR3 sequence is 14 residues long. V gave up 1 base and J gave up 4 bases; unmatched junction bases: 0.

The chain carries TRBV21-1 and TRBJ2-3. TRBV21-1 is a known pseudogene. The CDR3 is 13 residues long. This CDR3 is CASSKWVRTMPYF. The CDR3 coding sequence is TGTGCCAGCAGCAAATGGGTTAGGACCATGCCGTATTTT.

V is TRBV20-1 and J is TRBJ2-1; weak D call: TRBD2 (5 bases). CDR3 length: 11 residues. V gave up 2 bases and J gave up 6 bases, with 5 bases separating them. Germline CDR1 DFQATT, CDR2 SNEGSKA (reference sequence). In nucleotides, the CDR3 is TGCAGTGCTAGACGGGGCAATGAGCAGTTCTTC. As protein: CSARRGNEQFF.

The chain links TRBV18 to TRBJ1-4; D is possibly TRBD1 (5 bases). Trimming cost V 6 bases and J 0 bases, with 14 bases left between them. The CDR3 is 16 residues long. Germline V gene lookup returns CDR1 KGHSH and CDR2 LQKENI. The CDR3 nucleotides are TGTGCCAGCTCCAGGGAAAACATCCCAACTAATGAAAAACTGTTTTTT. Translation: CASSRENIPTNEKLFF.

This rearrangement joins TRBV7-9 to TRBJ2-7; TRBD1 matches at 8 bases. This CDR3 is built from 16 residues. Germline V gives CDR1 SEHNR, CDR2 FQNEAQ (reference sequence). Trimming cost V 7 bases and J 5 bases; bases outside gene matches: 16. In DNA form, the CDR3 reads TGTGCCAGCACCCCTGAGGGAACAGGGGGATTCCACGAGCAGTACTTC. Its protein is CASTPEGTGGFHEQYF.